The next 9 T cell receptor beta chains were all read from a single sample in a study of cytomegalovirus exposure and HLA in healthy donors. The PCR ran on 60 Vbeta and 13 Jbeta primers. Using immunoSEQ multiplex PCR, the repertoire was profiled, and TCRdb retains in-frame clones only, with some absent. The data contain some 180,000 clones, 65% to 85% of them seen just once; the ten biggest clones take up 1.4%. Specimen: PBMCs. These receptors originate from a girl aged 10 to 17 in good health and CMV-seropositive.

The chain is built from TRBV6-5 and TRBJ1-1, with 8 bases identical to TRBD1. The CDR3 loop spans 15 amino acids. V trimming: 0 bases; J trimming: 4 bases; junction bases outside the gene matches: 4. Per germline, CDR1 MNHEY and CDR2 SVGAGI. This CDR3 reads CASSYSARGLTEAFF. The CDR3 DNA is TGTGCCAGCAGTTACTCCGCCAGGGGGCTCACTGAAGCTTTCTTT.

The chain recombines TRBV6-6 with TRBJ2-2; 10 nucleotides line up with TRBD1. After removal of 6 bases from V and 2 bases from J, the junction contained 6 bases not matched to a gene. Looked up from germline, CDR1 is MNHNY and CDR2 is SVGAGI (reference sequence). The CDR3 has 16 residues. CDR3 protein: CASSHGTGVNTGELFF. CDR3 bases: TGTGCCAGCAGCCACGGGACAGGGGTAAACACCGGGGAGCTGTTTTTT.

The rearrangement links TRBV30 to TRBJ1-1; D gene ambiguous. Trimming removed 3 bases from V and 5 bases from J, with 10 bases in between. Per germline, CDR1 GTSNPN and CDR2 SVGIG (reference sequence). The CDR3 spans 12 residues. The CDR3, as DNA: TGTGCCTGGAGGCCCCGGTGGACTGAAGCTTTCTTT. Translating gives CAWRPRWTEAFF.

The rearrangement joins TRBV5-1 to TRBJ2-7, with 12 bases matching TRBD1. V trimming: 5 bases; J trimming: 6 bases; junction bases outside the gene matches: 6. Germline V lookup: CDR1 SGHRS, CDR2 YFSETQ. The CDR3 covers 14 residues. The CDR3 here is CASSSGTGGVEQYF. Written as DNA, the CDR3 is TGCGCCAGCAGTTCCGGGACAGGGGGCGTCGAGCAGTACTTC.

V is TRBV10-3 and J is TRBJ1-2; 8 nucleotides agree with TRBD1. The CDR3 sequence is 16 residues long. The V and J ends lost 8 bases and 2 bases, in that order; junction bases with no gene match: 13. Germline CDR1 ENHRY, CDR2 SYGVKD. The CDR3 protein is CAIAPQGAKENYGYTF. Here the CDR3 DNA reads TGTGCCATCGCCCCTCAGGGGGCCAAGGAGAACTATGGCTACACCTTC.

The gene calls are TRBV11-2 and TRBJ2-7, with 14 bases aligning to TRBD2. V shed 5 bases, J shed 2 bases, and the junction held 14 bases outside the gene matches. Germline-derived CDR1 and CDR2 are SGHAT and FQNNGV. CDR3 length: 19 residues. The CDR3 sequence is CASSQGTSGSGRFTYEQYF. The CDR3 DNA is TGTGCCAGCAGCCAGGGGACTAGCGGGAGTGGGAGGTTCACCTACGAGCAGTACTTC. Full variable domain (remainder filled in from reference TRBV11-2 and TRBJ2-7): EAGVAQSPRYKIIEKRQSVAFWCNPISGHATLYWYQQILGQGPKLLIQFQNNGVVDDSQLPKDRFSAERLKGVDSTLKIQPAKLEDSAVYLCASSQGTSGSGRFTYEQYFGPGTRLTVT.

V and J are TRBV4-3 and TRBJ1-5, with TRBD1 matching 9 bases. The germline V gene has CDR1 LGHNA and CDR2 YSLEER. J lost 0 bases, V lost 3 bases, and 0 bases had no gene match. The CDR3 consists of 15 residues. CDR3 sequence reads: CASSQDRGSNQPQHF. DNA for the CDR3: TGCGCCAGCAGCCAGGACAGGGGTAGCAATCAGCCCCAGCATTTT.

This chain joins TRBV4-1 and TRBJ2-1; 9 nucleotides agree with TRBD2. Germline V gives CDR1 MGHRA, CDR2 YSYEKL. The CDR3 runs to 19 residues. The V gene end was trimmed by 1 base and the J gene end by 0 bases; junction bases not matched to a gene: 10. The CDR3 sequence: CASSQGGREGLTSYNEQFF. DNA of the CDR3: TGCGCCAGCAGCCAAGGGGGGCGGGAGGGCCTGACCTCCTACAATGAGCAGTTCTTC.

This chain connects TRBV2 to TRBJ2-3; tentatively, D is TRBD2 (6 bases). Trimming took off 8 bases at V and 2 bases at J, with 14 bases between the two ends. Germline values: CDR1 SNHLY, CDR2 FYNNEI. The CDR3 is made up of 14 amino acids. The CDR3, as DNA: TGTGCCAGCGGCGGCCGGGGGTACACAGATACGCAGTATTTT. Protein product: CASGGRGYTDTQYF.